The clone carrying this TCR beta chain was recorded at least ten times. The antigen is unknown. 5'-RACE, quantitative and with molecular barcodes, yielded the TCR beta libraries. TCRdb processed the 5' RACE reads anew with MiXCR; each CDR3 protein has one entry. The sample has 150,000 to 200,000 distinct CDR3 sequences; over 15% are singletons. V was cut by 5 bases and J by 0 bases, with 17 bases left in between. This CDR3 has 17 amino acids. These data are taken from a study of CD8 T cells in ankylosing spondylitis. Study findings and constraints: In ankylosing spondylitis blood, a motif of roughly 8 highly homologous TCR beta variants appeared characteristic. Reportedly, matched ankylosing spondylitis synovial fluid was significantly enriched for disease-linked clones.

This sequence was found in a male donor between 5 and 29 years old with ankylosing spondylitis or in good health (not recorded which). Sequencing used blood, either unsorted or a sorted T cell fraction (not recorded which). The rearrangement joins TRBV12-3 or TRBV12-4 to TRBJ1-5; maybe TRBD1 (5 bases). The CDR3 region has the DNA TGTGCCAGCAGTCTATTGGGGCCACCCTATAGCAATCAGCCCCAGCATTTT. It specifies CASSLLGPPYSNQPQHF.